The 31 T cell receptor beta chains below were found in one sample sequenced in a study of human T cells and chemical hapten exposure (dated by TCRdb to 2020 to 2023). Libraries were made using RACE. The instrument was a NextSeq 500. TCRdb handled the public reads itself, with Q25 trimming in fastp and clone calling in MiXCR, and kept productive beta chains. Rows matching on CDR3 protein sequence are summarized as one entry with the most common DNA and genes. This sample is represented by tens of thousands of distinct CDR3 sequences; roughly 13% of them were singletons. In total, the top ten clones hold under 6% of the sample. The time point label, as the study defines it: patch test 3, about 24 weeks after DPC sensitization. This specimen's treatment or condition label, interpreted: therapeutic diphenylcyclopropenone sensitization with weekly scalp DPC. The sample in question was whole blood, obtained in connection with sensitization to the hapten diphenylcyclopropenone (DPC). These receptors all stem from a woman aged 45-65 years with alopecia areata. Some clones in this sample may be carry-over from other donors' samples.

The CDR3 spells CASSSLGPNEQFF. In DNA, the CDR3 is TGTGCCAGCAGCTCCCTGGGTCCCAATGAGCAGTTCTTC. The gene calls are TRBV9 and TRBJ2-1, with D unresolved. CDR1 and CDR2 (germline): SGDLS, YYNGEE. Deletions cut 4 bases from V and 6 bases from J, with 11 bases between. The CDR3 covers 13 residues.

This clonotype was picked up many times. V is TRBV7-9 and J is TRBJ2-5; 10 nucleotides agree with TRBD2. J lost 2 bases, V lost 0 bases, and 9 bases had no gene match. This CDR3 is built from 18 residues. CDR1 is SEHNR and CDR2 is FQNEAQ in the germline V gene (reference sequence). The CDR3 spells CASSLASAGGRRQETQYF. The CDR3 nucleotides read TGTGCCAGCAGCTTAGCCTCAGCGGGAGGGCGTAGGCAAGAGACCCAGTACTTC.

This clonotype has a handful of counts. J is TRBJ2-2 and V is TRBV11-3, with no clear D. The V and J ends lost 2 bases and 7 bases respectively, with 8 bases between them. The CDR3 has 13 amino acids. Germline CDR1 is SGHNT and CDR2 is YENEEA. The CDR3 loop reads CASSLPSGGELFF. CDR3 bases: TGTGCCAGCAGCTTACCATCTGGCGGGGAGCTGTTTTTT.

The V call is TRBV6-1, the J call TRBJ2-3; D remains unclear. The CDR3 has 13 amino acids. Germline CDR1 reads MNHNS; CDR2 reads SASEGT. V gave up 3 bases and J gave up 2 bases, with 6 bases separating them. Written as DNA, the CDR3 is TGTGCCAGCAGTGATGGGGACACAGATACGCAGTATTTT. Protein: CASSDGDTDTQYF.

This rearrangement joins TRBV5-1 to TRBJ1-6; 7 nucleotides line up with TRBD1. V shed 5 bases, J shed 7 bases, and the junction held 6 bases outside the gene matches. The V gene's germline CDR1 is SGHRS and CDR2 YFSETQ. The CDR3 loop spans 14 amino acids. CDR3 coding DNA: TGCGCCAGCAGATTCGGGACAGAGAATTCACCCCTCCACTTT. It yields the protein CASRFGTENSPLHF.

The CDR3: CSVVRTANTEAFF. The CDR3 DNA follows: TGCAGCGTTGTGCGGACAGCTAACACTGAAGCTTTCTTT. The V and J genes are TRBV29-1 and TRBJ1-1, with D perhaps matching TRBD1 (6 bases). CDR3 size: 13 residues. Per germline, CDR1 SQVTM and CDR2 ANQGSEA. V was pared by 4 bases and J by 2 bases, with 11 bases between.

V and J are TRBV19 and TRBJ2-7; the D gene is possibly TRBD2 (5 bases). The CDR3 is 14 residues long. Between the trimmed V and J ends, which lost 4 bases and 2 bases, there was a span of 12 bases. Germline CDR1 and CDR2: LNHDA and SQIVND (reference sequence). CDR3 sequence (DNA): TGTGCCAGTAGTACCGAGACTACGACCTACGAGCAGTACTTC. Its protein product is CASSTETTTYEQYF.

This clonotype was recorded at least ten times. This chain joins TRBV9 and TRBJ2-5; no clear D gene. V lost 0 bases and J lost 5, with 8 bases in between. This CDR3 has 13 residues. CDR1 and CDR2 from the germline V gene are SGDLS and YYNGEE. As DNA, the CDR3 is TGTGCCAGCAGCGTAGGCGTCTGGGAGACCCAGTACTTC. It encodes CASSVGVWETQYF.

There are a few counts of this clonotype. The chain combines TRBV4-1 with TRBJ2-1, with 11 nucleotides matching TRBD2. V shed 2 bases, J shed 0 bases, and the junction held 9 bases outside the gene matches. Germline lookup yields CDR1 MGHRA and CDR2 YSYEKL. The CDR3 is made up of 19 amino acids. The CDR3 bases are TGCGCCAGCAGCCAAACACCGGGACTAGCGGTGAGCTCCTACAATGAGCAGTTCTTC. Its translation is CASSQTPGLAVSSYNEQFF.

This clonotype came up many times. The V call is TRBV20-1, the J call TRBJ1-6; D possibly corresponds to TRBD1 (6 bases). V shed 6 bases and J shed 7 bases, with 16 bases lying between them. Per germline, CDR1 DFQATT and CDR2 SNEGSKA (reference sequence). CDR3 size: 14 residues. CDR3 amino acids: CSALQGSRNSPLHF. Written as DNA, the CDR3 is TGCAGTGCACTCCAGGGGAGTAGGAATTCACCCCTCCACTTT.

This chain links TRBV5-1 with TRBJ1-3; no clear D. Trimming removed 0 bases at V and 2 bases at J, with 12 bases between. Germline V gene data show CDR1 as SGHRS and CDR2 as YFSETQ. The CDR3 runs 16 residues. The CDR3 reads CASSLEGLYPGNTIYF. The CDR3 coding sequence is TGCGCCAGCAGCTTGGAAGGGTTATATCCTGGAAACACCATATATTTT.

This clonotype was recorded at least ten times. This rearrangement joins TRBV6-1 to TRBJ1-1; a weak D match, TRBD1 (6 bases). The germline CDR1 and CDR2 sequences are MNHNS and SASEGT. The CDR3 runs to 12 residues. With 7 bases removed from V and 3 bases from J, the gap between germline ends came to 9 bases. CDR3 region: CASNRGDTEAFF. The DNA of the CDR3 is TGTGCCAGCAATAGGGGGGACACTGAAGCTTTCTTT.

The V call is TRBV29-1, the J call TRBJ1-1; TRBD1 is a possible D gene (5 bases). Trimming removed 5 bases from V and 4 bases from J, with 11 bases in between. Germline-derived CDR1 and CDR2 are SQVTM and ANQGSEA. The CDR3 loop spans 12 amino acids. CDR3 bases: TGCAGCGTTCGGGGTCAGGGCACTGAAGCTTTCTTT. Its protein is CSVRGQGTEAFF.

Comment on this clonotype: This may be a read error, as it is one base from a much larger clone. V usage is TRBV10-3 and J usage is TRBJ1-1; D is perhaps TRBD1 (5 bases). CDR3 length: 13 amino acids. Trimming shortened V by 4 bases and J by 4 bases, and 10 bases separated the two germline ends. Germline CDR1 is ENHRY and CDR2 is SYGVKD. The CDR3 sequence is CAISVPGPTEAFF. In nucleotides, the CDR3 is TGTGCCATCAGTGTGCCAGGGCCCACTGAAGCTTTCTTT.

This clonotype showed up many times. The chain carries TRBV7-7 and TRBJ2-2; either TRBD1 or TRBD2 may fit D (6 bases each). Trimming stripped 5 bases from V and 1 base from J, with 17 bases between. The CDR3 consists of 17 residues. Germline V gene sequence: CDR1 SSHAT, CDR2 FNYEAQ (reference sequence). The CDR3 coding sequence is TGTGCCAGCAGCCCACGGAGGGGGGAGAAGAACACCGGGGAGCTGTTTTTT. Protein sequence: CASSPRRGEKNTGELFF.

As for this clonotype: At one of its ends the junction is not consistent with the germline gene, which may arise from a read error. The chain uses TRBV11-2 and TRBJ2-1; 7 nucleotides line up with TRBD1. CDR1 SGHAT and CDR2 FQNNGV come from the germline V gene. This CDR3 is 13 amino acids long. The CDR3 DNA reads as TGTGTCAGCAGCCAGGGACAGACCAATGAGCAGTTCTTC. The encoded protein is CVSSQGQTNEQFF.

V is TRBV11-2 and J is TRBJ1-3; D might be TRBD1 (6 bases). V gave up 5 bases and J gave up 0 bases, with 14 bases separating them. From germline, CDR1 is SGHAT and CDR2 FQNNGV. This CDR3 is built from 16 residues. The CDR3 DNA follows: TGTGCCAGCAGCCAAATCGGGACAAGCTCTGGAAACACCATATATTTT. Its translation: CASSQIGTSSGNTIYF.

Only a few counts were recorded for this clonotype. V is TRBV20-1 and J is TRBJ2-1; 9 bases match TRBD2. Trimming removed 0 bases from V and 0 bases from J; junction bases left unmatched: 9. Germline V lookup: CDR1 DFQATT, CDR2 SNEGSKA (reference sequence). The CDR3 consists of 18 residues. The CDR3, as DNA: TGCAGTGCTAGAGATCAAAGCGGGAGGCAGAGCTCCTACAATGAGCAGTTCTTC. The encoded protein is CSARDQSGRQSSYNEQFF.

This clonotype was picked up a small number of times. The rearrangement uses TRBV20-1 and TRBJ2-4, with D perhaps matching TRBD1 (6 bases). This CDR3 spans 15 amino acids. CDR1 and CDR2 (germline): DFQATT, SNEGSKA (reference sequence). The ends were cut back, 0 bases at V and 5 bases at J, with 14 bases in the middle. The chain's CDR3 is CSARDPGQLENIQYF. DNA of the CDR3: TGCAGTGCTAGAGATCCCGGACAGCTAGAAAACATTCAGTACTTC.

There are many counts of this clonotype. The chain carries TRBV10-2 and TRBJ1-1, with a possible D match to TRBD1 (6 bases). The V gene lost 6 bases and the J gene lost 2 bases, with 19 bases spanning the gap. CDR3 size: 16 residues. Germline CDR1 and CDR2: WSHSY and SAAADI. The CDR3 DNA is TGCGCCAGCAGAGATTGGCAGGGGCGCCCAAACACTGAAGCTTTCTTT. It codes for CASRDWQGRPNTEAFF.

The chain links TRBV5-6 to TRBJ1-2, with TRBD1 matching 8 bases. Germline V gives CDR1 SGHDT, CDR2 YYEEEE. V lost 5 bases, J lost 7 bases, and 4 bases stayed unmatched. The length of the CDR3 is 12 residues. In DNA, the CDR3 is TGTGCCAGCAGTCCGGACAGGGTTGGCTACACCTTC. The encoded protein is CASSPDRVGYTF.

The genes are TRBV12-3 or TRBV12-4 and TRBJ1-6; a weak D match, TRBD1 (5 bases). V lost 7 bases, J lost 7 bases, and 17 bases lay in between. The CDR3 sequence is 15 residues long. DNA for the CDR3: TGTGCCAGCACCCTCAGCTTGGGGGGGAATTCACCCCTCCACTTT. Translated, it gives CASTLSLGGNSPLHF.

The chain has TRBV27 and TRBJ2-2, with 14 bases identical to TRBD2. The CDR3 has 20 amino acids. Germline loops: CDR1 MNHEY, CDR2 SMNVEV (reference sequence). Germline trimming cut 5 bases from V and 6 bases from J; bases unmatched to any gene: 17. The CDR3 DNA is TGTGCCAGCAGTCGGAGACTAGCGGGAGGGAGGGCGGTTGAGGCCGGGGAGCTGTTTTTT. Encoded protein: CASSRRLAGGRAVEAGELFF.

This clonotype was observed at least ten times. The J gene is TRBJ2-7, the V gene TRBV2; a weak D match, TRBD1 (6 bases). This CDR3 has 12 amino acids. V was trimmed by 10 bases and J by 2 bases, leaving 12 bases between them. The germline V gene encodes CDR1 SNHLY and CDR2 FYNNEI. CDR3 protein: CATVTGAYEQYF. For the CDR3, the DNA is TGTGCCACCGTGACAGGCGCCTACGAGCAGTACTTC.

The V call is TRBV29-1, the J call TRBJ2-5; no reliable D call. This CDR3 has 13 residues. Germline CDR1 and CDR2: SQVTM and ANQGSEA. The germline V and J ends were trimmed by 4 bases and 2 bases, with 11 bases remaining between them. The CDR3 DNA reads TGCAGCGTTGGCATGTCGGCACAAGAGACCCAGTACTTC. Protein sequence: CSVGMSAQETQYF.

The chain combines TRBV5-4 with TRBJ2-5; 8 nucleotides match TRBD2. Germline CDR1 is SGHNT and CDR2 is YYREEE (reference sequence). J was trimmed by 0 bases and V by 3 bases; bases with no gene match: 7. The CDR3 has 16 residues. This CDR3 is CASSSATSVDQETQYF. The DNA of the CDR3 is TGTGCCAGCAGCTCCGCGACTAGCGTGGACCAAGAGACCCAGTACTTC.

This clonotype was picked up many times. The V and J genes are TRBV15 and TRBJ2-1; 13 bases line up with TRBD2. Per the germline V gene, CDR1 is LNHNV and CDR2 is YYDKDF (reference sequence). CDR3 length: 17 amino acids. V lost 1 base, J lost 7 bases, and 7 bases stayed unmatched. Written as DNA, the CDR3 is TGTGCCACCAGCAGAGTTAGACTAGCGGGAGGACTTAATGAGCAGTTCTTC. Its translation is CATSRVRLAGGLNEQFF.

CDR3 region: CATSDWGGTEQFF. CDR3 DNA: TGTGCCACCAGTGATTGGGGCGGCACTGAGCAGTTCTTC. The V call is TRBV24-1, the J call TRBJ2-1; the D gene is possibly TRBD1 (5 bases). V lost 2 bases and J lost 9, with 10 bases in between. CDR1 and CDR2 from the germline V gene are KGHDR and SFDVKD. The CDR3 is made up of 13 amino acids.

This clonotype was detected ten times or more. Here the CDR3 DNA reads TGTGCCAGCAGCTTAGAGGCCGCTATCAAGCAGTACTTC. Its translation is CASSLEAAIKQYF. The V gene is TRBV11-2, the J gene TRBJ2-7, with D unresolved. Germline V gene sequence: CDR1 SGHAT, CDR2 FQNNGV. Trimming cost V 0 bases and J 8 bases, with 11 bases left between them. The CDR3 runs 13 residues.

This clonotype occurred many times. The chain combines TRBV2 with TRBJ1-5; perhaps TRBD1 as D (5 bases). The CDR3 runs 15 residues. Germline CDR1 reads SNHLY; CDR2 reads FYNNEI. The V end lost 5 bases, the J end lost 3 bases, and 14 bases lay between the germline ends. CDR3 protein: CASSLLRDNNQPQHF. The CDR3 bases are TGTGCCAGCAGTCTACTCAGGGATAACAATCAGCCCCAGCATTTT.

This clonotype was detected only a few times. The rearrangement uses TRBV20-1 and TRBJ2-1; 14 nucleotides agree with TRBD2. Germline V lookup: CDR1 DFQATT, CDR2 SNEGSKA (reference sequence). The J segment lost 4 bases and the V segment lost 5 bases, leaving 16 bases of the junction unmatched. The CDR3 totals 19 residues. CDR3 sequence reads: CSAPLVGLAGATRYNEQFF. The CDR3 nucleotides read TGCAGTGCTCCTCTGGTGGGACTAGCGGGAGCAACAAGGTACAATGAGCAGTTCTTC.